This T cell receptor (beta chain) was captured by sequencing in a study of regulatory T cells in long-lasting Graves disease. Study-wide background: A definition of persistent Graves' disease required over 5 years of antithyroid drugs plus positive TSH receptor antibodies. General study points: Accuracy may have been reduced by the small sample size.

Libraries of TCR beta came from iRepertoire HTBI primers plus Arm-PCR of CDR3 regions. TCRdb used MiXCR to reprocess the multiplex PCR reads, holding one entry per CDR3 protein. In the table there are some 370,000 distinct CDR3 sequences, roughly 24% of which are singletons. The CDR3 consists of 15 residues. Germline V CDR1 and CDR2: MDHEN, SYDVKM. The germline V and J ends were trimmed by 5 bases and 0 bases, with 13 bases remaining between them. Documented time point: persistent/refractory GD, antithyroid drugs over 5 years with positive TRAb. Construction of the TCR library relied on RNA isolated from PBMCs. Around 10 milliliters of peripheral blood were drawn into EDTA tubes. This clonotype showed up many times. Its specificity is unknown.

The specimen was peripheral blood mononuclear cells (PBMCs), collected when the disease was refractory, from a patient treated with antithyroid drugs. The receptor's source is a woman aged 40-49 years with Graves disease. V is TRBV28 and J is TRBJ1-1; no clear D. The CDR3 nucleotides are TGTGCCAGCAGTACCCCGGCCTTACTGAACACTGAAGCTTTCTTT. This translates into CASSTPALLNTEAFF.